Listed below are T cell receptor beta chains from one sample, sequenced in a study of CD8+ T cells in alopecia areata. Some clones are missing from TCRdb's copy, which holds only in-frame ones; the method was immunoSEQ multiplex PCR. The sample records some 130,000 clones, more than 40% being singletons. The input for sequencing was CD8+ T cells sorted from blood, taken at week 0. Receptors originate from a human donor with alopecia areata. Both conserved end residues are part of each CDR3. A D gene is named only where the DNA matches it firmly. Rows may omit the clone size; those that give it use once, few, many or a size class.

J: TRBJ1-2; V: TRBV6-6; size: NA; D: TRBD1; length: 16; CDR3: CASSYSRTGMDYGYTF; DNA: TGTGCCAGCAGTTACTCTAGGACAGGGATGGACTATGGCTACACCTTC
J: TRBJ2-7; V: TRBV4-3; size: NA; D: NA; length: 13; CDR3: CASSQIRGYEQYF; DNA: TGCGCCAGCAGCCAAATCAGGGGCTACGAGCAGTACTTC
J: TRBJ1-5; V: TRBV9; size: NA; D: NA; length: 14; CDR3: CASSVDGGWQPQHF; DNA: TGTGCCAGCAGCGTAGACGGGGGATGGCAGCCCCAGCATTTT
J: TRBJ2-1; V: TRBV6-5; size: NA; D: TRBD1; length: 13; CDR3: CASSLQGYNEQFF; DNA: TGTGCCAGCAGCCTACAGGGGTACAATGAGCAGTTCTTC
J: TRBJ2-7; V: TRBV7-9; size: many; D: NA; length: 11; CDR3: CASSSDVGQYF; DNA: TGTGCCAGCAGCTCGGACGTCGGGCAGTACTTC
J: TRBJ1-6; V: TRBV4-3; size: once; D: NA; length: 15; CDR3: CASSPGTSADSPLHF; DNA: TGCGCCAGCAGCCCTGGGACATCAGCCGATTCACCCCTCCACTTT
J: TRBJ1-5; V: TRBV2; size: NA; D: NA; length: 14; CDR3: CASSEVQGNQPQHF; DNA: TGTGCCAGCAGTGAAGTTCAGGGCAATCAGCCCCAGCATTTT
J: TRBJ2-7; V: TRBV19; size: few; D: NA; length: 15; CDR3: CASSYEQGESYEQYF; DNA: TGTGCCAGTAGCTATGAACAGGGAGAGTCCTACGAGCAGTACTTC
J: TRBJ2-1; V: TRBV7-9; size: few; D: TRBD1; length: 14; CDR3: CASSTRDRDNEQFF; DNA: TGTGCCAGCAGCACCCGGGACAGGGACAATGAGCAGTTCTTC
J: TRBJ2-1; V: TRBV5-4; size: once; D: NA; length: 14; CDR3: CASSLALPADEQFF; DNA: TGTGCCAGCAGCTTGGCTCTCCCGGCCGATGAGCAGTTCTTC
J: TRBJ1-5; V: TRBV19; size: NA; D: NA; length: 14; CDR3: CASSPLESNQPQHF; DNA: TGTGCCAGTAGCCCCCTTGAGAGCAATCAGCCCCAGCATTTT
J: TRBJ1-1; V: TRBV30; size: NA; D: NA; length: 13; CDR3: CAWSVQSGTEAFF; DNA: TGTGCCTGGAGTGTACAGTCGGGAACTGAAGCTTTCTTT
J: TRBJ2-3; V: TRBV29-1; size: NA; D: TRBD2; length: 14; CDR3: CSVEGLAGTDTQYF; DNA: TGCAGCGTTGAAGGACTAGCGGGAACAGATACGCAGTATTTT
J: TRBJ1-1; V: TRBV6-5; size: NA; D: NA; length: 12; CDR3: CASSSSATEAFF; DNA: TGTGCCAGCAGTTCCTCGGCCACTGAAGCTTTCTTT
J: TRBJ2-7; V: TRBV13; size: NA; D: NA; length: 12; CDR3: CASGMWGYEQYF; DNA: TGTGCCAGCGGGATGTGGGGCTACGAGCAGTACTTC
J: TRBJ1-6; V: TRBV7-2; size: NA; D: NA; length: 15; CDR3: CASSLEGSYNSPLHF; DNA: TGTGCCAGCAGCTTAGAGGGCTCCTATAATTCACCCCTCCACTTT
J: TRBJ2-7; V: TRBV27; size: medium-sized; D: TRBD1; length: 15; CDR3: CASSLSGTGTYEQYF; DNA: TGTGCCAGCAGTTTAAGTGGGACAGGGACCTACGAGCAGTACTTC
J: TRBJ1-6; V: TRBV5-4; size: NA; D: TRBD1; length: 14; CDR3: CASSLDRGLSPLHF; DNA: TGTGCCAGCAGCTTGGACAGGGGGTTGTCACCCCTCCACTTT
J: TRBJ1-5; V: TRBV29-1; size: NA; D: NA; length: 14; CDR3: CSGIMRDGNQPQHF; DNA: TGCAGCGGTATCATGAGGGATGGCAATCAGCCCCAGCATTTT
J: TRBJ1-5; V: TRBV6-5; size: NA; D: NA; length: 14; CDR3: CASSQWGGNQPQHF; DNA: TGTGCCAGCAGCCAATGGGGGGGCAATCAGCCCCAGCATTTT
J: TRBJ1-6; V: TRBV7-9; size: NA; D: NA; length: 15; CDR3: CASSPNQGLASPLHF; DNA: TGTGCCAGCAGCCCGAACCAGGGCTTGGCTTCACCCCTCCACTTT
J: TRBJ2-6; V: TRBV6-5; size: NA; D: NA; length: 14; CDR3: CASTPFDGANVLTF; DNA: TGTGCCAGCACCCCGTTTGATGGGGCCAACGTCCTGACTTTC
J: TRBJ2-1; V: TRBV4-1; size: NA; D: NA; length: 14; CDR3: CASSPDPRVDEQFF; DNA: TGCGCCAGCAGCCCAGACCCCCGGGTGGATGAGCAGTTCTTC
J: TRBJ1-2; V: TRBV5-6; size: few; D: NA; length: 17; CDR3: CASSFGTRQYLDYGYTF; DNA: TGTGCCAGCAGCTTCGGGACCCGACAGTATCTGGACTATGGCTACACCTTC
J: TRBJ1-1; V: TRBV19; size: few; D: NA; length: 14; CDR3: CASNAGQPNTEAFF; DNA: TGTGCCAGTAACGCCGGGCAGCCGAACACTGAAGCTTTCTTT
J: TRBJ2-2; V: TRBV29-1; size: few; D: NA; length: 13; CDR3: CSVVKGWTGELFF; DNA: TGCAGCGTTGTGAAGGGATGGACCGGGGAGCTGTTTTTT
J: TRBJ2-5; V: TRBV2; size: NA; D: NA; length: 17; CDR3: CASSDVGVTREQETQYF; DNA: TGTGCCAGCAGTGATGTAGGCGTAACCCGAGAGCAAGAGACCCAGTACTTC
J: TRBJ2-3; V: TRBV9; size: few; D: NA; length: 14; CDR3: CASSVAGAADTQYF; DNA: TGTGCCAGCAGCGTGGCGGGGGCCGCAGATACGCAGTATTTT
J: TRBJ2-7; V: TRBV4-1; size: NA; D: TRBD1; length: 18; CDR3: CASSHTWDSSVLSYEQYF; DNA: TGCGCCAGCAGCCACACGTGGGACAGTTCGGTACTTTCCTACGAGCAGTACTTC
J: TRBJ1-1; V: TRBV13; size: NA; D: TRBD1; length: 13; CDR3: CASSFWTGAEAFF; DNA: TGTGCCAGCAGCTTCTGGACAGGCGCTGAAGCTTTCTTT
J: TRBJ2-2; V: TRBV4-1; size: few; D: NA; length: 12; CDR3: CASSPGTGELFF; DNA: TGCGCCAGCAGCCCCGGCACCGGGGAGCTGTTTTTT
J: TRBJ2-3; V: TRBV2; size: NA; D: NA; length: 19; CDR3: CASYGIIIWDGEATDTQYF; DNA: TGTGCCAGCTACGGAATCATTATTTGGGACGGCGAGGCAACAGATACGCAGTATTTT
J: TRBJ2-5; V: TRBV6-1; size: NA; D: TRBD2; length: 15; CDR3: CASSEAGGGQETQYF; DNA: TGTGCCAGCAGTGAAGCGGGGGGGGGCCAAGAGACCCAGTACTTC
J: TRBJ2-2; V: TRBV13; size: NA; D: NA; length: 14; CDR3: CASSLIGNTGELFF; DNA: TGTGCCAGCAGCTTAATAGGGAACACCGGGGAGCTGTTTTTT
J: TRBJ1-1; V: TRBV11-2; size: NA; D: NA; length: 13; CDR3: CASSPTGNTEAFF; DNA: TGTGCCAGCAGTCCGACAGGGAACACTGAAGCTTTCTTT
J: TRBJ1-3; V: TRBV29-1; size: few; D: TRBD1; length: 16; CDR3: CSVSTGTASLGNTIYF; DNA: TGCAGCGTCAGTACCGGGACAGCGTCTTTGGGAAACACCATATATTTT
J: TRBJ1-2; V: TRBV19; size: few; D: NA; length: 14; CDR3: CASSTRPAGYGYTF; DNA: TGTGCCAGTAGTACGCGTCCCGCCGGCTATGGCTACACCTTC
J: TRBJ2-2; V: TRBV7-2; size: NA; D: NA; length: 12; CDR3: CARSEGTGELFF; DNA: TGTGCCCGTTCGGAGGGGACGGGGGAGCTGTTTTTT
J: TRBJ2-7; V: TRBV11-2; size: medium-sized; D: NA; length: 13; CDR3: CASSLQTSYEQYF; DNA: TGTGCCAGCAGCTTACAGACTTCCTACGAGCAGTACTTC
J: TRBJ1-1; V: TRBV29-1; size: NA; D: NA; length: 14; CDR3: CSVEDLGGEPEAFF; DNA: TGCAGCGTTGAAGATCTTGGGGGAGAACCTGAAGCTTTCTTT